Shown below are 12 T cell receptor beta chains from a single sample sequenced in a study of CXCR3-negative and CXCR3-positive naive CD8 T cells. UMI-labeled 5' RACE TRB cDNA libraries were prepared from the cells. TCRdb processed the 5' RACE reads again and assigns one entry to each CDR3 protein, with no DNA. This table holds roughly 8,700 distinct CDR3 sequences. The sample comprised naive CXCR3- CD8+ T cells from blood. Sample subset: CD45RO-CCR7+CD27+CD95- naive CD8+ T cells lacking CXCR3 (TNR3-). Source of these receptors: a human donor in good health. Some clones in this sample may be carry-over from other donors' samples.

This chain links TRBV27 with TRBJ2-1; TCRdb outputs TRBD1, but without DNA this stays unchecked. The germline gives CDR1 MNHEY, CDR2 SMNVEV (reference sequence). CDR3 size: 18 residues. The CDR3 here is CASSIPYVGRGSYNEQFF.

Its frequency marks this clonotype as medium-sized (0.01 to 0.1%). This chain joins TRBV4-1 and TRBJ2-5; the TCRdb D gene call, TRBD1, has no DNA to confirm it. The CDR3 sequence is 16 residues long. CDR1 is MGHRA and CDR2 is YSYEKL in the germline V gene. CDR3 in amino acids: CASSQDYAGPQETQYF.

The chain has TRBV28 and TRBJ2-1; absent DNA, TCRdb's TRBD1 call cannot be checked. The length of the CDR3 is 14 residues. Germline V CDR1 and CDR2: MDHEN, SYDVKM. The CDR3 region is CASSPPIWGNEQFF. The entire variable domain, with the rest obtained from reference TRBV28 and TRBJ2-1, is as follows: DVKVTQSSRYLVKRTGEKVFLECVQDMDHENMFWYRQDPGLGLRLIYFSYDVKMKEKGDIPEGYSVSREKKERFSLILESASTNQTSMYLCASSPPIWGNEQFFGPGTRLTVL.

Considering frequency, this clonotype is medium-sized. The J gene is TRBJ2-1, the V gene TRBV10-3; TCRdb reports TRBD2, a call that lacks DNA to check it against. The CDR3 is 14 residues long. CDR1 ENHRY and CDR2 SYGVKD come from the germline V gene. The CDR3 loop reads CAINGLAGMNEQFF.

This clonotype counts as medium-sized by frequency. The chain recombines TRBV28 with TRBJ2-7. The CDR3 spans 12 residues. Looked up from germline, CDR1 is MDHEN and CDR2 is SYDVKM. CDR3 amino acids: CAATSSSYEQYF.

According to its frequency, this clonotype is medium-sized (0.01 to 0.1%). The chain uses TRBV7-9 and TRBJ1-1; with no DNA, the TCRdb D assignment of TRBD1 cannot be verified. CDR1 and CDR2 from the germline V gene are SEHNR and FQNEAQ (reference sequence). This CDR3 comprises 13 residues. The CDR3 region is CASSSQGVAEAFF.

Judged by frequency, this clonotype is medium-sized. The V call is TRBV6-5, the J call TRBJ2-1; TCRdb proposes TRBD2, but this gene call is untestable without DNA. From germline, CDR1 is MNHEY and CDR2 SVGAGI. This CDR3 comprises 16 residues. CDR3 loop: CASSLLAGGSNHEQLF.

Considering frequency, this clonotype is medium-sized (0.01 to 0.1%). V gene TRBV4-3 combines with J gene TRBJ1-1. Looked up from germline, CDR1 is LGHNA and CDR2 is YSLEER. The CDR3 length is 16 residues. CDR3 protein: CASSQDIRTGNTEAFF.

This sequence joins TRBV4-3 and TRBJ1-1. The CDR3 contains 17 residues. Germline CDR1 LGHNA, CDR2 YSLEER. This chain's CDR3 is CASSPLGSRPLDTEAFF.

Frequency places this clonotype as medium-sized. The CDR3 sequence: CASSLGAWDTQYF. The rearrangement joins TRBV7-8 to TRBJ2-3; lacking DNA, the TRBD1 call made by TCRdb goes unchecked. The length of the CDR3 is 13 residues. CDR1 and CDR2 (germline): SGHVS, FQNEAQ.

The rearrangement links TRBV18 to TRBJ1-1. CDR3 length equals 17 residues. Per germline, CDR1 KGHSH and CDR2 LQKENI. The CDR3 is CASSLPSQERVNTEAFF.

J is TRBJ2-2 and V is TRBV29-1; TCRdb lists TRBD1, though no DNA is available to test this call. This CDR3 has 12 amino acids. Germline V gene sequence: CDR1 SQVTM, CDR2 ANQGSEA. The CDR3 sequence is CSVRIQGNELFF.